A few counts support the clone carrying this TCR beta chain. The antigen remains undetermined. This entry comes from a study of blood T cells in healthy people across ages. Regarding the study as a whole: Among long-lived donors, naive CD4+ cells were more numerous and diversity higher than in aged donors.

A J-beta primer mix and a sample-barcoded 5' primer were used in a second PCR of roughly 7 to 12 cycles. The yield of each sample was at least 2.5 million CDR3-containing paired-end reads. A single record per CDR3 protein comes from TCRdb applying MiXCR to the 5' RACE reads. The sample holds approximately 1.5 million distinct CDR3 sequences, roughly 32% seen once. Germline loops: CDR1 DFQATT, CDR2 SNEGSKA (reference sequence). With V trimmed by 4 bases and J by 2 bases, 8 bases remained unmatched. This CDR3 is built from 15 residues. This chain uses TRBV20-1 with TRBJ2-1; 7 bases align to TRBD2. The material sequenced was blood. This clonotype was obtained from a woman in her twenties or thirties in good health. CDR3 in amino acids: CSANFLADPYNEQFF. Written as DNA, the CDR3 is TGCAGTGCTAACTTTCTAGCGGACCCCTACAATGAGCAGTTCTTC.